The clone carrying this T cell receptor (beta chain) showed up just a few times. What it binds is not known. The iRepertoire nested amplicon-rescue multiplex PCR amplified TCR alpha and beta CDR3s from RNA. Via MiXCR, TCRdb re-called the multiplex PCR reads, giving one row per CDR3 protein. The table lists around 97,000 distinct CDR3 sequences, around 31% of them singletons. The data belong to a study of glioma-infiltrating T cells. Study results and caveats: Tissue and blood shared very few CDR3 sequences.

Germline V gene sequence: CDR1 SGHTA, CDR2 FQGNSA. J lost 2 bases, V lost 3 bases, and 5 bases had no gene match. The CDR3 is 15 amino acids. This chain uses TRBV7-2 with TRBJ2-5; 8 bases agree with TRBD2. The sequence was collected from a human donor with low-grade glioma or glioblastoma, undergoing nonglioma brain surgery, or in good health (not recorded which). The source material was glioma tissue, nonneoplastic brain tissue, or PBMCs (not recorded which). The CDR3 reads CASSFTSGVQETQYF. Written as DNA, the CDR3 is TGTGCCAGCAGCTTCACTAGCGGAGTTCAAGAGACCCAGTACTTC. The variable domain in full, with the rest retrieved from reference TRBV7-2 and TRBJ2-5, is GAGVSQSPSNKVTEKGKDVELRCDPISGHTALYWYRQSLGQGLEFLIYFQGNSAPDKSGLPSDRFSAERTGGSVSTLTIQRTQQEDSAVYLCASSFTSGVQETQYFGPGTRLLVL.